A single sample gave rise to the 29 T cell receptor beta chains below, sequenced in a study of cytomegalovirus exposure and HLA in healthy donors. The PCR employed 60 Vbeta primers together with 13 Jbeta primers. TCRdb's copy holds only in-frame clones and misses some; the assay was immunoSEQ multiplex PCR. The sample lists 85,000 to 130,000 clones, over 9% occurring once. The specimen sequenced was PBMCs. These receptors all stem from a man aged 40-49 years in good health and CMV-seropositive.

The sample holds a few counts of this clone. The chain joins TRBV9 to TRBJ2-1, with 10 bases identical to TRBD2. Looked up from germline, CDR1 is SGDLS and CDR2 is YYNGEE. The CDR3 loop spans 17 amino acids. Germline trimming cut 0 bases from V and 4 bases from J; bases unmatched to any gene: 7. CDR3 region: CASSVGASGSGYNEQFF. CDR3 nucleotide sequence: TGTGCCAGCAGCGTAGGGGCTAGCGGGAGTGGGTACAATGAGCAGTTCTTC.

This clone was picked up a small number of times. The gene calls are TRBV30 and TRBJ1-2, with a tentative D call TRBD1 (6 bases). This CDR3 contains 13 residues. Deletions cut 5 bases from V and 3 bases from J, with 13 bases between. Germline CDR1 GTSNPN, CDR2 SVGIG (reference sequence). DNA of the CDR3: TGTGCCTGGGGACAGTTTTTCGACTATGGCTACACCTTC. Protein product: CAWGQFFDYGYTF.

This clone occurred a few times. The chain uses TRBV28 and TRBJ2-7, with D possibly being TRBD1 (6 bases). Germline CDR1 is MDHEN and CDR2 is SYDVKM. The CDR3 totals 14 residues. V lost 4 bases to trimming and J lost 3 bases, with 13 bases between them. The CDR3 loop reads CASSSDRRVYEQYF. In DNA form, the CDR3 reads TGTGCCAGCAGTTCTGACAGGAGAGTCTACGAGCAGTACTTC.

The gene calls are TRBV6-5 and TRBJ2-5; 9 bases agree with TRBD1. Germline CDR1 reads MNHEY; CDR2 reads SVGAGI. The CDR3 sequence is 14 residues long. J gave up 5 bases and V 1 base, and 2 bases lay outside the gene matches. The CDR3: CASSYYRGHETQYF. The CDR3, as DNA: TGTGCCAGCAGTTACTACAGGGGGCACGAGACCCAGTACTTC.

The CDR3 sequence: CASSDLAGGPRGSVTDTQYF. The DNA for the CDR3 is TGTGCCAGCAGTGACCTGGCGGGAGGGCCGCGGGGATCGGTCACAGATACGCAGTATTTT. V usage is TRBV2 and J usage is TRBJ2-3, with 9 bases fitting TRBD2. The V segment lost 3 bases and the J segment 2 bases; nucleotides outside the gene matches: 18. Germline CDR1 is SNHLY and CDR2 is FYNNEI. The CDR3 has 20 amino acids.

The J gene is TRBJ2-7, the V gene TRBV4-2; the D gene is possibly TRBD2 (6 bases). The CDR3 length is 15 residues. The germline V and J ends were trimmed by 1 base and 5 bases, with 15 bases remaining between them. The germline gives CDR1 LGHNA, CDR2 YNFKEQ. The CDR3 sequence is CASSQATRPPDEQYF. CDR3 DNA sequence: TGTGCCAGCAGCCAAGCGACTAGACCCCCAGACGAGCAGTACTTC.

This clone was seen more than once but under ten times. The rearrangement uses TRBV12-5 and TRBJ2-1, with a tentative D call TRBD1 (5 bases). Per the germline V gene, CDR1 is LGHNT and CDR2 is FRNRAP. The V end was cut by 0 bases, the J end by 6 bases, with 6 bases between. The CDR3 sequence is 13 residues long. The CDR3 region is CASGLVRGNEQFF. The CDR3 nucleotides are TGTGCTAGTGGTTTGGTTAGGGGCAATGAGCAGTTCTTC.

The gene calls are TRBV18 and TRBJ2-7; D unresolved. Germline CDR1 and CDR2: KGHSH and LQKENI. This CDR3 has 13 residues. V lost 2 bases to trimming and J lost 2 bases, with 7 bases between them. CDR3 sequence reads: CASSPWRTYEQYF. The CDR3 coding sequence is TGTGCCAGCTCACCATGGCGGACCTACGAGCAGTACTTC.

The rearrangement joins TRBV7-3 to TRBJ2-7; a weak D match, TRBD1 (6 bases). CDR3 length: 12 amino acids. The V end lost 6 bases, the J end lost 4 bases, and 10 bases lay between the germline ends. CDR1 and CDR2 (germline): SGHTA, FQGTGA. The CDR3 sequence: CASRKDSYEQYF. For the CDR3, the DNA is TGTGCCAGCAGAAAGGACAGTTACGAGCAGTACTTC.

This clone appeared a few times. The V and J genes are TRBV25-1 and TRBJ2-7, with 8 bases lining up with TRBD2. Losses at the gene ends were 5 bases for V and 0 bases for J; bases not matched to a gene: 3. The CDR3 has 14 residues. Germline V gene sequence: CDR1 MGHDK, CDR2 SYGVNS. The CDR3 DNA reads TGTGCCAGCAGTATAGCGGGACACTCCTACGAGCAGTACTTC. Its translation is CASSIAGHSYEQYF.

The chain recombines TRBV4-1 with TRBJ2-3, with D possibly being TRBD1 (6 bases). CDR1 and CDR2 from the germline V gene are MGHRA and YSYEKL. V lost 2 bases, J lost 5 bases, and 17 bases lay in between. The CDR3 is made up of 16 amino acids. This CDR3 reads CASSQTGTPTEDTQYF. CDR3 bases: TGCGCCAGCAGCCAAACGGGGACACCTACTGAAGATACGCAGTATTTT.

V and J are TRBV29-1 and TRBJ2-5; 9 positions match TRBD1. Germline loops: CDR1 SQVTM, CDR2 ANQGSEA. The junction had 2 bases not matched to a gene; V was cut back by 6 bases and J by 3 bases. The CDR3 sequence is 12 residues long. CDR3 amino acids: CSVRTGEETQYF. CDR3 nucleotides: TGCAGCGTCAGGACAGGGGAAGAGACCCAGTACTTC.

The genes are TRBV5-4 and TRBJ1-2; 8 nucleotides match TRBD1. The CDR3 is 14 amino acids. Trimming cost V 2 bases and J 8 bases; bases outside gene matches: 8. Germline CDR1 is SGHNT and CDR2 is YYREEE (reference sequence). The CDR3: CASSFYGRGQGYTF. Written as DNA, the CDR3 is TGTGCCAGCAGCTTTTATGGCAGGGGGCAAGGCTACACCTTC.

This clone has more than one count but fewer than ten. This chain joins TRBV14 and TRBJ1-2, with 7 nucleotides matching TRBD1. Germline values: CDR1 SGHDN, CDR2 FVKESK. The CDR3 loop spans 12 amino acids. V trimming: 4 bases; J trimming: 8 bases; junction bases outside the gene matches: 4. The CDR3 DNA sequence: TGTGCCAGCAGCCCGGGACAGTGGGGCTACACCTTC. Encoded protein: CASSPGQWGYTF. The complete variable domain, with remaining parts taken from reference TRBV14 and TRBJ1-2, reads EAGVTQFPSHSVIEKGQTVTLRCDPISGHDNLYWYRRVMGKEIKFLLHFVKESKQDESGMPNNRFLAERTGGTYSTLKVQPAELEDSGVYFCASSPGQWGYTFGSGTRLTVV.

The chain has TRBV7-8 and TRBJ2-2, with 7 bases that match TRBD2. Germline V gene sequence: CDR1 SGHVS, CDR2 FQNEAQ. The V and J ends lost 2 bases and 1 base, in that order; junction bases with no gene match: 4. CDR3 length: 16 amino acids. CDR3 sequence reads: CASSLNGRGNTGELFF. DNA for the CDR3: TGTGCCAGCAGCTTAAATGGGAGGGGGAACACCGGGGAGCTGTTTTTT.

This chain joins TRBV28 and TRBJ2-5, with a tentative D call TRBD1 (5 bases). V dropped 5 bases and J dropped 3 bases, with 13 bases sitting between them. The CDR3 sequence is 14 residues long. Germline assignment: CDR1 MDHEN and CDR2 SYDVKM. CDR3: CASSTPDIKETQYF. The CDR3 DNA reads TGTGCCAGCAGTACCCCGGACATTAAAGAGACCCAGTACTTC.

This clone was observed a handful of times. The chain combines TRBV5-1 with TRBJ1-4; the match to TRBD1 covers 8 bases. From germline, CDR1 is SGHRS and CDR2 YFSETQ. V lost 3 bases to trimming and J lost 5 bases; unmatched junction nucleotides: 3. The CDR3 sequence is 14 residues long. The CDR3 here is CASSSTGENEKLFF. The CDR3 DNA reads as TGCGCCAGCAGCTCGACAGGGGAAAATGAAAAACTGTTTTTT. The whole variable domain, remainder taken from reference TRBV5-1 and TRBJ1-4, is KAGVTQTPRYLIKTRGQQVTLSCSPISGHRSVSWYQQTPGQGLQFLFEYFSETQRNKGNFPGRFSGRQFSNSRSEMNVSTLELGDSALYLCASSSTGENEKLFFGSGTQLSVL.

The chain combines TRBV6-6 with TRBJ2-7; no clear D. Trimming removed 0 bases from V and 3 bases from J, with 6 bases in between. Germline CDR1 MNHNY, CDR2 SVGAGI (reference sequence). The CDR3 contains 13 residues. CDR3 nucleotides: TGTGCCAGCAGTTACTCTTCAGACTACGAGCAGTACTTC. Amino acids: CASSYSSDYEQYF.

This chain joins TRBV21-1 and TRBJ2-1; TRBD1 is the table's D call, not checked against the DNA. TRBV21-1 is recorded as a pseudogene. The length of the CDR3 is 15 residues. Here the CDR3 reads CASSETGTGLNEQFF. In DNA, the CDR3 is TGTGCCAGCAGCGAAACCGGGACAGGGCTCAATGAGCAGTTCTTC.

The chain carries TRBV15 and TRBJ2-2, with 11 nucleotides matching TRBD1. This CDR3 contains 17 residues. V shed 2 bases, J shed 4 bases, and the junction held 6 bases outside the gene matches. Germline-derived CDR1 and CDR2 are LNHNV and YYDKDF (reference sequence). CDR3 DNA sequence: TGTGCCACCAGCAGACCCGGACAGGGGGCTCTCACCGGGGAGCTGTTTTTT. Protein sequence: CATSRPGQGALTGELFF.

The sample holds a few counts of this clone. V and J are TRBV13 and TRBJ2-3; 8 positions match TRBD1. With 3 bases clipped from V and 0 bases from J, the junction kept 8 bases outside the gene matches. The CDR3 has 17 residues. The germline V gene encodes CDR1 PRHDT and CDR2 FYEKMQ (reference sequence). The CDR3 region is CASSLGRTGSSTDTQYF. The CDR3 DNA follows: TGTGCCAGCAGCTTGGGTAGGACAGGGTCTAGCACAGATACGCAGTATTTT.

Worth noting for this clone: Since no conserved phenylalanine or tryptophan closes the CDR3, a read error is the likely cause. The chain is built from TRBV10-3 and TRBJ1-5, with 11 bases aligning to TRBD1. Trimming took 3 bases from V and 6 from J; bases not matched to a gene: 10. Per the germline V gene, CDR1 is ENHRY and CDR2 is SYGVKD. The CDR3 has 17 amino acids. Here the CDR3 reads CAISESGTGGDSQPQHV. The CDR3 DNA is TGTGCCATCAGTGAAAGTGGGACAGGGGGGGACTCTCAGCCCCAGCATGTT.

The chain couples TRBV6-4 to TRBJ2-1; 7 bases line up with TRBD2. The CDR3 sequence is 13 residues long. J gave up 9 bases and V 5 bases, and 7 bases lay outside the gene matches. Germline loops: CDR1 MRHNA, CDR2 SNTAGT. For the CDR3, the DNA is TGTGCCAGCAGTAGGGGCGGGAGAGGTGAGCAGTTCTTC. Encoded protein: CASSRGGRGEQFF.

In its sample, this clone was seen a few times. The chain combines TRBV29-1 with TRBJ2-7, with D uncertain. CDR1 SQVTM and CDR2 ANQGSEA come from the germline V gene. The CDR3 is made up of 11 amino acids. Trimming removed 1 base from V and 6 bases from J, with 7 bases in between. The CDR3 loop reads CSVEADSEQYF. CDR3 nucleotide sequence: TGCAGCGTTGAAGCTGACTCCGAGCAGTACTTC.

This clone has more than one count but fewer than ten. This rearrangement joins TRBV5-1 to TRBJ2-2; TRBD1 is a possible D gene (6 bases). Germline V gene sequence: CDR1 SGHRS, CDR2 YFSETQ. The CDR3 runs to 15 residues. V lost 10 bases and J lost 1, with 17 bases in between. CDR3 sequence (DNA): TGCGCCTCCCAGGGGCGTCGCCGGAACACCGGGGAGCTGTTTTTT. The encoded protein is CASQGRRRNTGELFF.

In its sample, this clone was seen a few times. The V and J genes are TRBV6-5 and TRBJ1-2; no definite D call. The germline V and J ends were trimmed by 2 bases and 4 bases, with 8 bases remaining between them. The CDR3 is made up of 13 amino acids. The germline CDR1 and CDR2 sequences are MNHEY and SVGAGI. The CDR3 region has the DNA TGTGCCAGCAGTTACGATACGGTCTATGGCTACACCTTC. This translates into CASSYDTVYGYTF.

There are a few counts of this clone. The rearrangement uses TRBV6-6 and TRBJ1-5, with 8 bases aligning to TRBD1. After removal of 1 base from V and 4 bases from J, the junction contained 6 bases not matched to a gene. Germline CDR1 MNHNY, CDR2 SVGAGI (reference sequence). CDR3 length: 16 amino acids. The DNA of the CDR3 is TGTGCCAGCAGTTACTTTGGGACAGGCTCTAATCAGCCCCAGCATTTT. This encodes CASSYFGTGSNQPQHF.

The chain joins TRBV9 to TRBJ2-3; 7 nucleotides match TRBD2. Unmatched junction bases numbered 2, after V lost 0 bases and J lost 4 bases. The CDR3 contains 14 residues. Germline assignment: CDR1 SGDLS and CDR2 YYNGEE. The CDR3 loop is CASSVEGGADTQYF. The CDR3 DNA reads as TGTGCCAGCAGCGTAGAGGGAGGGGCAGATACGCAGTATTTT.

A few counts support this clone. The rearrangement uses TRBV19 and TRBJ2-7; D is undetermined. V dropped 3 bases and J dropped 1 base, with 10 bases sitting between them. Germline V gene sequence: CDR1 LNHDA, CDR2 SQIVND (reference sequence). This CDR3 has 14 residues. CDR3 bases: TGTGCCAGTAGTATGGCCCCGACATCCTACGAGCAGTACTTC. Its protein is CASSMAPTSYEQYF.